Presented here are 5 T cell receptor beta chains from one specimen sequenced in a study of human T cells and chemical hapten exposure. MiXCR, run by TCRdb on the RACE reads, gives a single entry per CDR3 protein. Here the sample spans about 380,000 distinct CDR3 sequences, 5.1% being singletons. Time point described: pre-sensitization, week 0. Specified treatment: therapeutic diphenylcyclopropenone sensitization with weekly scalp DPC. The sample consisted of whole blood, taken in connection with sensitization to the hapten diphenylcyclopropenone (DPC). The receptors were gathered from a woman aged 50 to 60 with alopecia areata. Some clones in this sample may be carry-over from other donors' samples.

This clonotype was recorded many times. The rearrangement uses TRBV29-1 and TRBJ2-3; D is undetermined. The ends were cut back, 1 base at V and 4 bases at J, with 6 bases in the middle. The CDR3 consists of 12 residues. Germline V lookup: CDR1 SQVTM, CDR2 ANQGSEA. The CDR3 coding sequence is TGCAGCGTTGAAGGAAATGCAGATACGCAGTATTTT. Its protein is CSVEGNADTQYF.

This clonotype turned up a few times. This sequence joins TRBV29-1 and TRBJ1-2; possibly TRBD1 for D (5 bases). V lost 3 bases and J 4 bases, leaving 15 bases between the germline ends. CDR3 length: 14 residues. The V gene's germline CDR1 is SQVTM and CDR2 ANQGSEA. CDR3 in amino acids: CSVDRGGQVYGYTF. CDR3 sequence (DNA): TGCAGCGTTGATAGGGGAGGTCAGGTCTATGGCTACACCTTC.

The V gene is TRBV6-1, the J gene TRBJ2-2; D is uncertain. Germline V gene data show CDR1 as MNHNS and CDR2 as SASEGT. Trimming pared 0 bases from V and 6 bases from J, leaving 14 bases between. The length of the CDR3 is 16 residues. CDR3 in DNA: TGTGCCAGCAGTGAAGCAAACCGGGCCGCGGCCGGGGAGCTGTTTTTT. Protein: CASSEANRAAAGELFF.

The chain combines TRBV12-3 or TRBV12-4 with TRBJ2-3; D possibly corresponds to TRBD1 (6 bases). V was clipped by 4 bases and J by 5 bases, with 10 bases between them. CDR3 size: 13 residues. CDR3 DNA: TGTGCCAGCAGTTATGGGGGCGGAGATACGCAGTATTTT. Protein: CASSYGGGDTQYF.

In its sample, this clonotype was seen many times. The chain combines TRBV2 with TRBJ2-7; 10 bases are a match to TRBD2. CDR1 is SNHLY and CDR2 is FYNNEI in the germline V gene. The CDR3 loop spans 16 amino acids. J lost 1 base, V lost 0 bases, and 3 bases had no gene match. CDR3 bases: TGTGCCAGCAGTGAAGCGTCGGGACTAGCGTCCTACGAGCAGTACTTC. It yields the protein CASSEASGLASYEQYF.